A selection of T cell receptor beta chains follows, all from one sample in a study of vaccination effects on CD4 cells after COVID-19. No antigen has been assigned to these receptors. Using immunoSEQ multiplex PCR, the repertoire was profiled, and TCRdb retains in-frame clones only, with some absent. The repertoire has 70,000 or so clones, around 74% of them found once; the top ten carry over 2.5%. The source material was CD4+ T cells from PBMCs cultured with HCoV-NL63 spike peptides, sampled before COVID-19 vaccination. Source of these receptors: a human donor who received a COVID-19 vaccine. CDR3s leave out the opening cysteine and the closing phenylalanine or tryptophan.

v_call cdr3_aa
TRBV30 AWSHRDRGNTGELF
TRBV11-2 ASSPLAEGYTQY
TRBV5-1 ASSLIRQGSYNEQF
TRBV7-2 ASSLERAPYNEQF
TRBV12-3/TRBV12-4 ASSFSNPDTQY
TRBV18 ASSPQGPGNTEAF
TRBV7-8 ASSFGGLKSSGANVLT
TRBV6-1 ASSEVGGQGIYGYT
TRBV24-1 ATSDPAHSGKSTDTQY
TRBV28 ASNLPARADTEAF
TRBV27 ASSVPDRITEAF
TRBV6-5 ASRAGTGELF
TRBV4-3 ASSQEGSRKNIQY
TRBV28 ASSSNLGQENYGYT
TRBV11-2 ASRANVHSYNEQF
TRBV12-3/TRBV12-4 ASTAGQPPLH
TRBV6-5 ASRPDRGGWNEQF
TRBV18 ASSPTGNANTGELF
TRBV6-5 ASRLEPYGYT
TRBV15 ATSPIREGTEAF
TRBV21-1 ASSFWGWGNQPQH
TRBV6-5 ASSYSGRVSYNEQF
TRBV19 ASSTVSNQPQH
TRBV6-5 ASSRPPQQGNTIY
TRBV7-3 ASSFGRLAGGSYSDTQY
TRBV3-1/TRBV3-2 ASSPREGEAF
TRBV6-5 ASSSPGQGHIYGYT
TRBV6-5 ASRLDRAYGYT
TRBV6-5 ASSLQGGSNEKLF